The clone carrying this T cell receptor beta chain was picked up one time. Its antigen is not known. The table came from immunoSEQ multiplex PCR; TCRdb's copy has only in-frame clones and leaves some out. The sample includes roughly 20,000 clones, about 88% of them seen just once. This CDR3 is built from 12 residues. V dropped 10 bases and J dropped 5 bases, with 13 bases sitting between them. The V gene's germline CDR1 is SGHTS and CDR2 YDEGEE. The record originates from a study of T cells in localized non-small cell lung cancer. Findings of the study overall: Adjacent lung held a median approximately 50 of the top 100 tumor clones. Measurement of T cell clonality placed uninvolved adjacent lung highest, above the level in tumor.

The material sequenced was peripheral blood, taken before any cancer treatment. The source of this sequence is a man between 40 and 75 years old with stage I lung adenocarcinoma. J is TRBJ2-1 and V is TRBV5-8; D call uncertain. The CDR3 DNA reads as TGTGCCGGGCAGGATTTCCACAATGAGCAGTTCTTC. Translated, it gives CAGQDFHNEQFF.